The clone carrying this T cell receptor beta chain was detected only a few times. The antigen remains undetermined. Researchers tagged individual cDNA molecules with unique molecular identifiers. TCRdb reanalysed the 5' RACE reads using MiXCR and keeps one entry per CDR3 protein. Of some 64,000 distinct CDR3 sequences in the sample, less than 20% were seen once. Germline V gene data show CDR1 as MNHNS and CDR2 as SASEGT. Trimming removed 6 bases from V and 0 bases from J, with 11 bases in between. The CDR3 spans 14 residues. This sample was included in a study of early T cells in non-severe SARS-CoV-2 infection. On the study more broadly: Chains stayed unpaired after sequencing of bulk RNA from unsorted whole blood. Overall study findings and caveats: The VDJdb matching leaned toward anti-spike CD8 responses and overlooked private and CD4 specificities.

The chain carries TRBV6-1 and TRBJ2-5; possible D gene TRBD1, 6 bases. The receptor was derived from an adult who was a healthcare worker with PCR-confirmed SARS-CoV-2 infection or an uninfected control (not recorded which). The sample consisted of whole blood, taken at baseline. The DNA of the CDR3 is TGTGCCAGCAGGAGAGGACAGTACCAAGAGACCCAGTACTTC. Protein sequence: CASRRGQYQETQYF.